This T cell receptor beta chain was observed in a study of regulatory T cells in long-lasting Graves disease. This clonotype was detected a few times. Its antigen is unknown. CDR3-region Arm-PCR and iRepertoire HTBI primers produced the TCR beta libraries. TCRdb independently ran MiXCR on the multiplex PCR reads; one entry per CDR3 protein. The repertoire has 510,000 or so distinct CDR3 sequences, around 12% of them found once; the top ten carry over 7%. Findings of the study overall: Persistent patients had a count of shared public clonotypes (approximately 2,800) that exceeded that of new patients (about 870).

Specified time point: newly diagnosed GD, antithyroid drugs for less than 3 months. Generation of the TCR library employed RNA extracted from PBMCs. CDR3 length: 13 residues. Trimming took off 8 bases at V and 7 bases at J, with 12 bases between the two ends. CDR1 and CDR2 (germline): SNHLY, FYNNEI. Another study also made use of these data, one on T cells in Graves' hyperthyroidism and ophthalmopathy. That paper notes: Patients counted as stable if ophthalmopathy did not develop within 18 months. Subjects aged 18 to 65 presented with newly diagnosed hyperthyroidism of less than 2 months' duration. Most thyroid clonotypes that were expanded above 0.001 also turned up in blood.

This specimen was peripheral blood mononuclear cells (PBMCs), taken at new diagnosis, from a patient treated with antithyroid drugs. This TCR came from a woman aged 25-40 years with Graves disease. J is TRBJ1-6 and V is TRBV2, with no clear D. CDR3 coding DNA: TGTGCCAGCGGATTGACAACGAATTCACCCCTCCACTTT. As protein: CASGLTTNSPLHF. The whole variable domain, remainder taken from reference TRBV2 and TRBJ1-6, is EPEVTQTPSHQVTQMGQEVILRCVPISNHLYFYWYRQILGQKVEFLVSFYNNEISEKSEIFDDQFSVERPDGSNFTLKIRSTKLEDSAMYFCASGLTTNSPLHFGNGTRLTVT.